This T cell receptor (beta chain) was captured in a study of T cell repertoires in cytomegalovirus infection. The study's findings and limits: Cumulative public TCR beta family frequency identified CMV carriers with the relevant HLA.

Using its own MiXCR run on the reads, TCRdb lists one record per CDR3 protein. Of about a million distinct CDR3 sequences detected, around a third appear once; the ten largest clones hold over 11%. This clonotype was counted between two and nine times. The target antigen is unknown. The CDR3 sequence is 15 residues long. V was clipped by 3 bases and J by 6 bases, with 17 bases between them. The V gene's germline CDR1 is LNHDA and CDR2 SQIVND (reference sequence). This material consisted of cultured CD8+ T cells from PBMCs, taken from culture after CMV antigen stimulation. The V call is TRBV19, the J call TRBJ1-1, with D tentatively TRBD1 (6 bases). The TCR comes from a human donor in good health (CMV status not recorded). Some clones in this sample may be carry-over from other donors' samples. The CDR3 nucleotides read TGTGCCAGTAGTATCTTGATCGACAGGCTCGCTGAAGCTTTCTTT. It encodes CASSILIDRLAEAFF.